This entry concerns a single TCR beta chain. This clone was seen many times. The antigen it binds to is not known. Base qualities are missing; no much larger clone stands one base away. The data were obtained in a study of shared clonotypes between healthy human individuals (dated by TCRdb to 2019 to 2021). Context from the whole study: The cohort comprised two women and three men aged 18 to 49 years. Between about 0.85 and 8.9 billion PBMCs per donor were obtained by leukapheresis. For each donor, CD4 naive and CD4 memory were each run on three plates, CD8 naive on two plates, and CD8 memory on one plate. To estimate repertoire size and how much clonotypes are shared between individuals, the study performed deep sequencing of blood TCR repertoires from roughly five healthy adults. Different laboratories and diverse techniques were used to prepare libraries and sequence TCR repertoires, to increase sequencing depth and limit assay-specific biases.

V is shortened by 7 bases, J by 3 bases, and the region joining them spans 6 bases. Taken from cysteine to phenylalanine, the CDR3 has 11 residues. Only the CDR3 part of the read is kept: 33 bases, read in frame from the first base. According to the germline V gene, CDR1 reads MNHNS and CDR2 reads SASEGT. General study outcomes and caveats: Naive subsets generally had larger estimated clonotype richness than memory subsets did. Because the study included a small number of donors, the genetic and exposure-history diversity represented was limited. Clonotypes shared by all four sorted-subset donors showed higher generation probabilities than non-shared clonotypes. Pairwise subsampling indicated that sequencing depth was expected to affect the degree of clonotype sharing among donors. Even with the large sequencing depth, rarefaction of the sorted-subset datasets indicated that sequencing was incomplete. Only blood was sampled, and tissue TCR repertoires likely differ from those in blood. About 5% of naive CD4, around 4% of naive CD8, about 2.1% of memory CD4, and 0.4% of memory CD8 clonotypes were shared across several donors.

The donors were healthy, HIV-negative adults with no recently reported acute infections or vaccinations. Only Caucasian adults living in Nashville, Tennessee, USA were represented among the donors. Magnetic negative selection was used to enrich CD4+ T cells, after which naive cells were positively selected on CD45RA and the negative fraction became the memory subset. After blood collection by leukapheresis, PBMCs were isolated using Ficoll-Histopaque density gradient centrifugation and then cryopreserved in the vapor phase of liquid nitrogen. Analytical flow cytometry was used to check the purity and quantity of every magnetically sorted T cell population. Genomic DNA was isolated from every sorted fraction and measured by UV absorbance on a Nanodrop 2000c. TCR CDR3 regions were amplified from genomic DNA by multiplex PCR using the deep immunoSEQ assay. Genomic DNA extracted from each cell subset was distributed evenly over all wells of several immunoSEQ 96-well plates, and each plate served as one replicate. Each replicate PCR for sorted subsets received around 210 ng genomic DNA, equal to roughly 33,000 T cell genomes. Purified libraries were measured with a Qubit 3.0 fluorometer, size-checked on a Bioanalyzer 2100, and measured again with the KAPA Library Quantification kit. Each immunoSEQ 96-well plate was sequenced on its own single-read 150-cycle Illumina NextSeq 550 flow cell. Regarding the original processing steps: Because only junctional sequences without quality scores were contained in the immunoSEQ output, filtering matching that applied to full-length reads could not be performed. Sequences were annotated with PyIR, a Python wrapper for IgBLAST v1.9, and V/J genes and CDR3 were assigned using IMGT germline references. Reads were filtered out if the reads had weak V/J assignments (E-value above 1e-6), no CDR3, stop codons, out-of-frame junctions, or ambiguous translated residues. V3J clonotypes were defined as sequences sharing the same inferred V gene, J gene, and CDR3 amino acid sequence. Percentage overlap between repertoires was calculated by dividing the number of shared unique clonotypes by the size of the smaller repertoire. Three approaches were used to assess repertoire richness: RTK rarefaction, the Chao1 estimator, and Recon v2.1 estimates of unobserved clonotypes. Generation probabilities for all TCRbeta clonotypes obtained by the gDNA method from a handful of donors were computed using OLGA. In TCRdb, the immuneACCESS table is reduced to in-frame sequences with V and J assigned. These tables do not hold every clone; where another copy was compared, an unresolved V gene accounts for under half, and the others remain unexplained. V and J calls and clone size come straight from that table; D and trimming were deduced from the DNA. This sample gives approximately 720,000 clones in total; less than 80% of them show up just once. The ten largest clones take up around 1.8% of the sample.

The chain is made from TRBV6-1 and TRBJ2-5; the D gene remains uncertain. The specimen sequenced was memory CD4+ T cells sorted from blood. The cell subset or site tag for this specimen amounts to: CD45RA-negative fraction. This clonotype was obtained from a woman between 25 and 40 years old in good health. The bases read TGTGCCAGCACGGCAGAAGAGACCCAGTACTTC. It encodes CASTAEETQYF.